A single sample is the source of the 2 T cell receptor beta chains below, sequenced in a study of Graves' ophthalmopathy and Graves' hyperthyroidism. TCR beta CDR3 amplification used RNA transcripts. The workflow started with a first-round RT-PCR run with HTBI primers and then moved on to a second-round multiplex PCR. A single record per CDR3 protein comes from TCRdb applying MiXCR to the multiplex PCR reads. This repertoire shows over 150,000 distinct CDR3 sequences, 37% found once; its top ten account for about 6%. The sequenced material came from peripheral blood. The source is a middle-aged woman with Graves' ophthalmopathy.

This clonotype was picked up a small number of times. This CDR3 is CASSNWALETQYF. CDR3 bases: TGTGCCAGCAGCAACTGGGCCCTGGAGACCCAGTACTTC. V gene TRBV7-9 combines with J gene TRBJ2-5; no clear D gene. Germline values: CDR1 SEHNR, CDR2 FQNEAQ (reference sequence). Trimming shortened V by 5 bases and J by 5 bases, and 12 bases separated the two germline ends. The CDR3 is 13 residues long.

The V gene is TRBV18, the J gene TRBJ1-2, with D perhaps matching TRBD1 (6 bases). Per the germline V gene, CDR1 is KGHSH and CDR2 is LQKENI. The CDR3 spans 15 residues. The V and J ends lost 0 bases and 4 bases respectively, with 12 bases between them. Here the CDR3 reads CASSPPDSPLYGYTF. The CDR3 bases are TGTGCCAGCTCACCACCGGACAGTCCCCTCTATGGCTACACCTTC. Full variable domain (remainder filled in from reference TRBV18 and TRBJ1-2): NAGVMQNPRHLVRRRGQEARLRCSPMKGHSHVYWYRQLPEEGLKFMVYLQKENIIDESGMPKERFSAEFPKEGPSILRIQQVVRGDSAAYFCASSPPDSPLYGYTFGSGTRLTVV.